The 13 T cell receptor beta chains in this list originate from one sample, sequenced in a study of breast tumors, draining lymph nodes, adjacent tissues. MiXCR, run by TCRdb on the multiplex PCR reads, gives a single entry per CDR3 protein. The data contain about 130,000 distinct CDR3 sequences, about 20% of them singletons. Samples came from axillary lymph nodes draining the breast cancer. The specimen sequenced was axillary lymph node tissue. The receptors were sampled from a female donor with breast cancer. Some clones in this sample may be carry-over from other donors' samples.

The chain recombines TRBV7-3 with TRBJ2-2; D call uncertain. The CDR3 has 22 residues. CDR1 is SGHTA and CDR2 is FQGTGA in the germline V gene. Trimming removed 2 bases at V and 3 bases at J, with 31 bases between. The chain's CDR3 is CASSLRLVTPARPITYTGELFF. CDR3 bases: TGTGCCAGCAGCTTACGGCTGGTGACCCCAGCTAGACCTATAACCTACACCGGGGAGCTGTTTTTT.

Details on this clonotype: Since the CDR3 does not end with the conserved phenylalanine or tryptophan, this likely comes from a read error. This chain connects TRBV10-1 to TRBJ2-7, with TRBD1 as a possible D gene (6 bases). This CDR3 has 12 residues. Germline-derived CDR1 and CDR2 are WNHNN and SYGVQD (reference sequence). Trimming shortened V by 8 bases and J by 3 bases, and 11 bases separated the two germline ends. The DNA of the CDR3 is TGCGCCAGCGGCGAGACAGGCTACGAGCAGTACCTC. This sequence encodes CASGETGYEQYL.

This clonotype was observed a single time. V and J are TRBV28 and TRBJ2-7; 9 nucleotides match TRBD2. Looked up from germline, CDR1 is MDHEN and CDR2 is SYDVKM. Trimming cost V 6 bases and J 2 bases; bases outside gene matches: 5. The CDR3 is made up of 14 amino acids. This chain's CDR3 is CASSRTSVTYEQYF. In DNA form, the CDR3 reads TGTGCCAGCAGCCGGACTAGCGTCACCTACGAGCAGTACTTC.

There are many counts of this clonotype. The chain links TRBV6-2 or TRBV6-3 to TRBJ2-2, with 12 bases that match TRBD2. After removal of 7 bases from V and 7 bases from J, the junction contained 7 bases not matched to a gene. CDR3 length: 15 amino acids. The germline V gene has CDR1 MNHEY and CDR2 SVGEGT. CDR3 in DNA: TGTGCCAGCAATCGACTAGCGGGAGTAAGCGGGGAGCTGTTTTTT. Protein product: CASNRLAGVSGELFF.

Many counts were recorded for this clonotype. The rearrangement links TRBV20-1 to TRBJ2-7; 8 bases map to TRBD1. V shed 6 bases and J 7 bases; nucleotides not matched to a gene: 5. CDR1 DFQATT and CDR2 SNEGSKA come from the germline V gene (reference sequence). The CDR3 length is 11 residues. DNA of the CDR3: TGCAGTGCCTGGACAGGGTTGGAGCAGTACTTC. Its translation is CSAWTGLEQYF.

This clonotype was recorded once. The missing conserved phenylalanine or tryptophan at the end of this CDR3 makes a read error likely. This sequence joins TRBV11-2 and TRBJ2-6; the D is unclear. The CDR3 loop spans 17 amino acids. V was cut by 1 base and J by 4 bases, with 14 bases left in between. Germline assignment: CDR1 SGHAT and CDR2 FQNNGV. The CDR3 region has the DNA TGTGCCAGCAGCTTAGTTTCGTTCGCTTACGGGGCCAACGTCCTGACTCTC. It encodes CASSLVSFAYGANVLTL.

The table lists this clonotype with many counts. The CDR3 nucleotides read TGTGCCAGCAGTTACGGATCTGTGGGTGAGCAGTTCTTC. Translation: CASSYGSVGEQFF. The chain combines TRBV12-3 or TRBV12-4 with TRBJ2-1; D ambiguous. CDR3 length: 13 amino acids. V was clipped by 4 bases and J by 9 bases, with 13 bases between them.

A remark on this clonotype: A much bigger clone sits one base away, suggesting this may be a read error. DNA for the CDR3: TGTGCCTGCAGCCCGCCCCGGGGGAACACCGGGGAGCTGTTTTTT. It encodes CACSPPRGNTGELFF. The chain carries TRBV7-3 and TRBJ2-2; tentatively, D is TRBD2 (5 bases). Germline V gene lookup returns CDR1 SGHTA and CDR2 FQGTGA. CDR3 length: 15 residues.

Points on this clonotype: This may be a read error, as it is one base from a much larger clone. This chain connects TRBV13 to TRBJ1-5; D gene uncertain. This CDR3 comprises 15 residues. Germline V gene sequence: CDR1 PRHDT, CDR2 FYEKMQ (reference sequence). CDR3 coding DNA: TGTGCCAGCAACTTAGCACAAGTTCTCAATCAGCCCCAGCATTTT. This sequence encodes CASNLAQVLNQPQHF.

The chain couples TRBV5-1 to TRBJ1-2; 9 nucleotides agree with TRBD1. This CDR3 has 13 residues. Germline CDR1 is SGHRS and CDR2 is YFSETQ. CDR3 residues: CTSSYTGTGFYTF. CDR3 nucleotides: TGCACTAGCAGTTATACCGGGACAGGGTTCTACACCTTC.

The sample holds many counts of this clonotype. The CDR3 bases are TGTGCCAGCAGTGCCGGGACAGGGAACCAAGAGACCCAGTACTTC. It is translated as CASSAGTGNQETQYF. The gene calls are TRBV6-4 and TRBJ2-5, with 9 bases identical to TRBD1. From germline, CDR1 is MRHNA and CDR2 SNTAGT. V dropped 4 bases and J dropped 0; count of bases not matched to a gene: 3. CDR3 length: 15 residues.

DNA of the CDR3: TGTGCCAGCAGCTTAGTAAGGGGGGCCTGGGGGGGGAGCGGCACTGAAGCTTTCTTT. This encodes CASSLVRGAWGGSGTEAFF. The chain links TRBV7-2 to TRBJ1-1; TRBD1 might be the D (6 bases). The germline V gene has CDR1 SGHTA and CDR2 FQGNSA. Between the trimmed V and J ends, which lost 1 base and 4 bases, there was a span of 25 bases. This CDR3 has 19 residues.

The V gene is TRBV18, the J gene TRBJ1-2; 9 nucleotides align to TRBD1. The CDR3 has 15 residues. The germline V gene has CDR1 KGHSH and CDR2 LQKENI. V was pared by 8 bases and J by 6 bases, with 13 bases of the junction left unmatched. The CDR3 DNA reads TGTGCCAGCGCCAAAATACGGGACAGGGCACATGGCTACACCTTC. Its translation: CASAKIRDRAHGYTF.